This entry concerns a single TCR beta chain. Its antigen remains unknown. The data were taken from a study of T cell repertoires in cytomegalovirus infection. A single record per CDR3 protein comes from TCRdb applying MiXCR to the reads. The sample comprises approximately 1,000,000 distinct CDR3 sequences, 30% to 40% of which are singletons, and more than 12% rests with the top ten. Trimming shortened V by 11 bases and J by 1 base, and 21 bases separated the two germline ends. CDR3 length: 15 amino acids. Germline CDR1 is SEHNR and CDR2 is FQNEAQ (reference sequence). This clonotype originated in a human donor in good health (CMV status not recorded). Some clones in this sample may be carry-over from other donors' samples. The chain couples TRBV7-9 to TRBJ2-7; D perhaps matches TRBD1 (5 bases). Sequenced here: cultured CD8+ T cells from PBMCs, sampled from culture after CMV antigen stimulation. The CDR3 loop is CAVTARQQPSYEQYF. The CDR3 nucleotides are TGTGCCGTTACCGCCCGACAGCAGCCTTCCTACGAGCAGTACTTC.